Listed here are 19 T cell receptor beta chains from one sample, sequenced in a study of control samples from healthy donors and cancer patients. Using immunoSEQ multiplex PCR, the repertoire was profiled, and TCRdb retains in-frame clones only, with some absent. The sample yields approximately 40,000 clones, around 75% seen once. The source material was formalin-fixed, paraffin-embedded tissue. The receptors derive from a male donor with melanoma.

The CDR3 region is CASSEEAGGANVLTF. As DNA, the CDR3 is TGTGCCAGCAGTGAGGAGGCAGGCGGGGCCAACGTCCTGACTTTC. The J gene is TRBJ2-6, the V gene TRBV25-1; TRBD2 might be the D (5 bases). The CDR3 length is 15 residues. Germline lookup yields CDR1 MGHDK and CDR2 SYGVNS. Trimming shortened V by 3 bases and J by 4 bases, and 10 bases separated the two germline ends.

In this sample, this clone turned up once. J is TRBJ1-6 and V is TRBV3-1 (or the pseudogene TRBV3-2), with TRBD1 matching over 10 bases. J gave up 4 bases and V 1 base, and 4 bases lay outside the gene matches. The CDR3 runs to 17 residues. Germline CDR1 LGHDT, CDR2 YNNKEL (reference sequence). CDR3 in DNA: TGTGCCAGCAGCCAAGTCGGGGGACAGGGGTATAATTCACCCCTCCACTTT. It is translated as CASSQVGGQGYNSPLHF.

This clone was seen only once. The V call is TRBV6-6, the J call TRBJ2-7, with D perhaps TRBD2 (6 bases). Per the germline V gene, CDR1 is MNHNY and CDR2 is SVGAGI (reference sequence). The CDR3 consists of 13 residues. V shed 6 bases and J shed 2 bases, with 11 bases lying between them. In nucleotides, the CDR3 is TGTGCCAGCAGCCCTAAGCGGGCCTACGAGCAGTACTTC. Amino acid sequence: CASSPKRAYEQYF.

V usage is TRBV10-2 and J usage is TRBJ2-5; possible D gene TRBD2, 5 bases. The CDR3 runs to 13 residues. CDR1 and CDR2 (germline): WSHSY, SAAADI. With 8 bases removed from V and 6 bases from J, the gap between germline ends came to 16 bases. The CDR3 loop is CASEDSTGKTQYF. The CDR3 region has the DNA TGCGCCAGCGAGGATAGTACGGGAAAGACCCAGTACTTC.

The genes are TRBV6-6 and TRBJ2-1; D ambiguous. Trimming took off 4 bases at V and 10 bases at J, with 11 bases between the two ends. This CDR3 has 12 amino acids. Germline values: CDR1 MNHNY, CDR2 SVGAGI (reference sequence). CDR3 amino acids: CASSLRLVEQFF. The CDR3 DNA is TGTGCCAGCAGTTTGCGCCTGGTGGAGCAGTTCTTC.

The chain couples TRBV9 to TRBJ2-4, with D perhaps matching TRBD2 (6 bases). Germline lookup yields CDR1 SGDLS and CDR2 YYNGEE. V was clipped by 4 bases and J by 8 bases, with 19 bases between them. CDR3 length: 15 residues. CDR3 nucleotide sequence: TGTGCCAGCAGCTCTCAGGGAGGACGATGGGACATTCAGTACTTC. The encoded protein is CASSSQGGRWDIQYF. Full variable domain (outside the CDR3, taken from reference TRBV9 and TRBJ2-4): DSGVTQTPKHLITATGQRVTLRCSPRSGDLSVYWYQQSLDQGLQFLIQYYNGEERAKGNILERFSAQQFPDLHSELNLSSLELGDSALYFCASSSQGGRWDIQYFGAGTRLSVL.

In this sample, this clone turned up a few times. The sample carries other DNA sequences with the same CDR3. This chain connects TRBV21-1 to TRBJ1-2; TRBD1, as called in the table, went unchecked against the DNA. TRBV21-1 is deemed a pseudogene. The CDR3 covers 15 residues. The CDR3 nucleotides read TGTGCCACCCATCCGTCTCAGGCCTTGGACTATGGCTACACCTTC. Protein sequence: CATHPSQALDYGYTF.

Worth noting for this clone: Other DNA sequences within the sample encode an identical CDR3. The CDR3 here is CASSLSLAEFSYNEQFF. CDR3 nucleotide sequence: TGTGCCAGCAGCTTAAGCCTAGCAGAGTTCTCCTACAATGAGCAGTTCTTC. V gene TRBV11-2 combines with J gene TRBJ2-1, with a weak D call TRBD2 (5 bases). This CDR3 has 17 residues. CDR1 is SGHAT and CDR2 is FQNNGV in the germline V gene. V was clipped by 2 bases and J by 0 bases, with 14 bases between them.

By sample fraction, this clone is medium-sized. The chain links TRBV5-1 to TRBJ2-7; TRBD2 might be the D (6 bases). The length of the CDR3 is 13 residues. The germline gives CDR1 SGHRS, CDR2 YFSETQ. V was trimmed by 3 bases and J by 6 bases, leaving 13 bases between them. The chain's CDR3 is CASSSGTGLEQYF. The CDR3 DNA follows: TGCGCCAGCAGCTCCGGGACTGGACTCGAGCAGTACTTC.

The CDR3, as DNA: TGCGCCAGCAGCCCTGTAGCGGGAGTCAGCACAGATACGCAGTATTTT. Its translation: CASSPVAGVSTDTQYF. The chain uses TRBV5-1 and TRBJ2-3; 9 bases match TRBD2. The germline V gene encodes CDR1 SGHRS and CDR2 YFSETQ. The CDR3 runs to 16 residues. The ends lost 4 bases at V and 0 bases at J; junction bases unmatched: 6.

This clone has just one count. The chain combines TRBV2 with TRBJ2-7; no clear D gene. V lost 5 bases to trimming and J lost 6 bases, with 8 bases between them. CDR3 size: 11 residues. Germline V CDR1 and CDR2: SNHLY, FYNNEI. The CDR3 here is CASSLIGEQYF. CDR3 sequence (DNA): TGTGCCAGCAGTCTCATAGGCGAGCAGTACTTC.

The genes are TRBV28 and TRBJ2-5, with D perhaps matching TRBD1 (6 bases). The CDR3 length is 13 residues. V was cut by 5 bases and J by 0 bases, with 7 bases left in between. Germline V gene data show CDR1 as MDHEN and CDR2 as SYDVKM. The CDR3, as DNA: TGTGCCAGCAGTGGGGACAACCAAGAGACCCAGTACTTC. Translating it yields CASSGDNQETQYF. The full variable domain, its missing parts supplied by reference TRBV28 and TRBJ2-5, is DVKVTQSSRYLVKRTGEKVFLECVQDMDHENMFWYRQDPGLGLRLIYFSYDVKMKEKGDIPEGYSVSREKKERFSLILESASTNQTSMYLCASSGDNQETQYFGPGTRLLVL.

The chain recombines TRBV9 with TRBJ2-2; 8 bases fit TRBD1. V was pared by 5 bases and J by 8 bases, with 11 bases of the junction left unmatched. From germline, CDR1 is SGDLS and CDR2 YYNGEE. CDR3 length: 15 amino acids. CDR3 DNA: TGTGCCAGCAGTTATTCCGGGACAGGTTTAGGGGAGCTGTTTTTT. Protein product: CASSYSGTGLGELFF.

The chain uses TRBV6-6 and TRBJ1-4, with D maybe TRBD1 (5 bases). The CDR3 totals 15 residues. CDR1 and CDR2 from the germline V gene are MNHNY and SVGAGI (reference sequence). Deletions cut 2 bases from V and 8 bases from J, with 15 bases between. CDR3 nucleotides: TGTGCCAGCAGTTACCCGAGGGGTCCGGGGGAAAAACTGTTTTTT. It codes for CASSYPRGPGEKLFF.

Here the CDR3 reads CASSLAGEHGELFF. The CDR3 DNA reads TGCGCCAGCAGCCTAGCGGGAGAGCACGGGGAGCTGTTTTTT. The chain recombines TRBV10-2 with TRBJ2-2; 10 bases are a match to TRBD2. The CDR3 loop spans 14 amino acids. The germline gives CDR1 WSHSY, CDR2 SAAADI. V was clipped by 6 bases and J by 7 bases; unmatched bases: 5.

CDR3 DNA: TGTGCCAGCAGCTTAACTAGGACTGTGCAGTTCTTC. Protein: CASSLTRTVQFF. The gene calls are TRBV7-9 and TRBJ2-1, with a tentative D call TRBD2 (5 bases). Between the trimmed V and J ends, which lost 2 bases and 12 bases, there was a span of 11 bases. This CDR3 has 12 amino acids. Germline values: CDR1 SEHNR, CDR2 FQNEAQ (reference sequence).

This clone was picked up many times. The chain is built from TRBV27 and TRBJ2-7; 10 bases are shared with TRBD2. The V gene end was trimmed by 7 bases and the J gene end by 3 bases; junction bases not matched to a gene: 9. Germline lookup yields CDR1 MNHEY and CDR2 SMNVEV (reference sequence). The CDR3 has 15 residues. The CDR3 nucleotides read TGTGCCAGCATCCCATCTAGCGGGAGTTGCTACGAGCAGTACTTC. Protein product: CASIPSSGSCYEQYF.

The CDR3 nucleotides are TGCGCCAGCAGCTTGGGGGACCAGGAGAAGAAGTGGGCTTTCTTT. This codes for CASSLGDQEKKWAFF. This sequence joins TRBV5-1 and TRBJ1-1, with D possibly being TRBD1 (5 bases). Trimming took 0 bases from V and 11 from J, leaving 20 bases between them. CDR1 and CDR2 (germline): SGHRS, YFSETQ. CDR3 length: 15 amino acids.

Here the CDR3 DNA reads TGTGCCAGCTCACCACTAAGGACTAGCGGGAGTAATGAGCAGTTCTTC. Translation: CASSPLRTSGSNEQFF. The chain couples TRBV18 to TRBJ2-1; 13 bases fit TRBD2. The germline V gene encodes CDR1 KGHSH and CDR2 LQKENI. V gave up 1 base and J gave up 7 bases; unmatched junction bases: 4. CDR3 length: 16 residues. The whole variable domain, filled in from reference TRBV18 and TRBJ2-1, reads NAGVMQNPRHLVRRRGQEARLRCSPMKGHSHVYWYRQLPEEGLKFMVYLQKENIIDESGMPKERFSAEFPKEGPSILRIQQVVRGDSAAYFCASSPLRTSGSNEQFFGPGTRLTVL.